The 19 T cell receptor beta chains presented below share a single source sample, sequenced in a study of CD8+CD57+ T cells in acquired aplastic anemia. TCR beta VDJ combinations and CDR3 sequences were profiled from genomic DNA. A single record per CDR3 protein comes from TCRdb applying MiXCR to the reads. The table records 150,000 to 200,000 distinct CDR3 sequences, about half of them present only once. Sample: sorted CD4+, CD8+, or CD8+CD57+ T cells (not recorded which) from PBMCs. Receptors originate from a human donor in good health.

This clonotype was observed many times. J is TRBJ2-7 and V is TRBV20-1; 11 positions agree with TRBD2. Trimming took 5 bases from V and 5 from J; bases not matched to a gene: 11. This CDR3 has 15 residues. From germline, CDR1 is DFQATT and CDR2 SNEGSKA (reference sequence). Written as DNA, the CDR3 is TGCAGTGCTCCGCTTAGCGGGAGGGCCATCAACGAGCAGTACTTC. Translation gives CSAPLSGRAINEQYF.

This clonotype was seen a handful of times. The junction departs from the called germline gene at one end, perhaps through a read error. The chain is built from TRBV28 and TRBJ2-1; 9 bases match TRBD2. The CDR3 length is 18 residues. CDR1 is MDHEN and CDR2 is SYDVKM in the germline V gene. The CDR3 loop is CASSAAGFSGSGYNEQLF. Written as DNA, the CDR3 is TGTGCCAGCAGCGCCGCCGGGTTTAGCGGGAGTGGGTACAATGAGCAGCTCTTC.

The chain has TRBV10-1 and TRBJ1-2; D might be TRBD1 (5 bases). The CDR3 length is 17 residues. The V and J ends lost 3 bases and 2 bases respectively, with 19 bases between them. Germline V gives CDR1 WNHNN, CDR2 SYGVQD (reference sequence). CDR3 sequence: CASSDLDPGKDNYGYTF. CDR3 coding DNA: TGCGCCAGCAGTGATCTGGACCCAGGGAAGGACAACTATGGCTACACCTTC.

This clonotype was counted ten times or more. The chain recombines TRBV5-1 with TRBJ2-2; 11 nucleotides match TRBD2. CDR3 length: 17 residues. The trim removed 7 bases at V and 7 bases at J, leaving 15 bases unmatched. The germline V gene has CDR1 SGHRS and CDR2 YFSETQ. The CDR3 protein is CASADPPTSGSVGELFF. Here the CDR3 DNA reads TGCGCCAGCGCGGACCCTCCTACTAGCGGGAGTGTCGGGGAGCTGTTTTTT.

This clonotype came up many times. The J gene is TRBJ2-3, the V gene TRBV12-5; possibly TRBD2 for D (6 bases). Germline V CDR1 and CDR2: LGHNT, FRNRAP. Trimming took 3 bases from V and 6 from J, leaving 13 bases between them. The CDR3 length is 14 residues. The CDR3: CASGLSGGVDTQYF. The CDR3 nucleotides are TGTGCTAGTGGTTTAAGCGGAGGGGTGGATACGCAGTATTTT.

This clonotype was seen a few times. The genes are TRBV7-9 and TRBJ2-5, with D hard to call. CDR3 length equals 13 residues. CDR1 SEHNR and CDR2 FQNEAQ come from the germline V gene (reference sequence). The ends were cut back, 3 bases at V and 2 bases at J, with 7 bases in the middle. The CDR3 DNA follows: TGTGCCAGCAGCTTTTACCCACAAGAGACCCAGTACTTC. Amino acid sequence: CASSFYPQETQYF.

J is TRBJ1-4 and V is TRBV29-1; 7 bases are shared with TRBD1. CDR3 length: 13 amino acids. CDR1 SQVTM and CDR2 ANQGSEA come from the germline V gene. Trimming took 8 bases from V and 3 from J; bases not matched to a gene: 6. The chain's CDR3 is CSSRDSPNEKLFF. For the CDR3, the DNA is TGCAGCTCCCGGGACAGTCCTAATGAAAAACTGTTTTTT.

The V gene is TRBV19, the J gene TRBJ1-2; D is unresolved. V was pared by 7 bases and J by 6 bases, with 12 bases between. Germline CDR1 LNHDA, CDR2 SQIVND (reference sequence). The CDR3 extends over 12 amino acids. The CDR3 DNA is TGTGCCAGTAACCAGAGACCGGATGGCTACACCTTC. It yields the protein CASNQRPDGYTF.

The chain has TRBV12-3 or TRBV12-4 and TRBJ2-7, with D uncertain. V was shortened by 6 bases and J by 0 bases, with 9 bases between the two germline ends. The CDR3 has 13 amino acids. The CDR3: CASSQQISYEQYF. In DNA form, the CDR3 reads TGTGCCAGCAGCCAACAGATCTCCTACGAGCAGTACTTC.

Of note for this clonotype: At one end, the junction sequence differs from germline, possibly due to a read error. The chain combines TRBV12-3 or TRBV12-4 with TRBJ1-1, with D unclear. This CDR3 has 15 residues. The CDR3 DNA sequence: TGTGCCAGCAGTCTAGCTTTTGGCGGGAACACTGAAGCTTTCTTT. This codes for CASSLAFGGNTEAFF.

The rearrangement links TRBV6-1 to TRBJ1-6; 7 nucleotides agree with TRBD1. Unmatched junction bases numbered 4, after V lost 4 bases and J lost 7 bases. Germline assignment: CDR1 MNHNS and CDR2 SASEGT. This CDR3 has 14 amino acids. CDR3 sequence reads: CASSGARGNSPLHF. For the CDR3, the DNA is TGTGCCAGCAGTGGGGCCAGGGGGAATTCACCCCTCCACTTT.

This rearrangement joins TRBV24-1 to TRBJ1-2; a possible D gene is TRBD1 (6 bases). V lost 5 bases to trimming and J lost 1 base, with 13 bases between them. The CDR3 loop spans 15 amino acids. Germline V gene lookup returns CDR1 KGHDR and CDR2 SFDVKD. The CDR3 is CATSGSDRINYGYTF. In DNA, the CDR3 is TGTGCCACCAGTGGTTCGGACAGAATTAACTATGGCTACACCTTC.

The table lists this clonotype with a few counts. The chain recombines TRBV28 with TRBJ1-4; 9 nucleotides agree with TRBD1. In germline, CDR1 is MDHEN, CDR2 SYDVKM. The V gene end was trimmed by 1 base and the J gene end by 7 bases; junction bases not matched to a gene: 4. CDR3 length: 15 amino acids. The CDR3 sequence is CASSLSGTGLEKLFF. CDR3 DNA sequence: TGTGCCAGCAGTTTATCCGGGACAGGGCTTGAAAAACTGTTTTTT.

This clonotype was seen only a few times. V usage is TRBV6-1 and J usage is TRBJ1-5; TRBD1 matches 7 bases. In germline, CDR1 is MNHNS, CDR2 SASEGT. The CDR3 consists of 15 residues. Unmatched junction bases numbered 10, after V lost 7 bases and J lost 4 bases. CDR3 nucleotides: TGTGCCAGCACTCAAATGACAGGGAATAATCAGCCCCAGCATTTT. Its translation: CASTQMTGNNQPQHF.

This clonotype was counted ten times or more. This rearrangement joins TRBV7-6 to TRBJ1-1, with D hard to call. V was pared by 5 bases and J by 4 bases, with 11 bases between. Germline values: CDR1 SGHVS, CDR2 FNYEAQ. The CDR3 is made up of 13 amino acids. In DNA, the CDR3 is TGTGCCAGCAGCGCCGGGAGGGCCACTGAAGCTTTCTTT. It encodes CASSAGRATEAFF.

This clonotype was counted ten times or more. The chain combines TRBV19 with TRBJ2-1; 15 bases map to TRBD2. Germline lookup yields CDR1 LNHDA and CDR2 SQIVND (reference sequence). With V trimmed by 6 bases and J by 6 bases, 12 bases remained unmatched. This CDR3 is 18 amino acids long. This CDR3 is CASRPGLAGGKGGNEQFF. CDR3 nucleotides: TGTGCCAGTAGGCCGGGACTAGCGGGAGGCAAGGGGGGCAATGAGCAGTTCTTC. Full variable domain (remainder filled in from reference TRBV19 and TRBJ2-1): DGGITQSPKYLFRKEGQNVTLSCEQNLNHDAMYWYRQDPGQGLRLIYYSQIVNDFQKGDIAEGYSVSREKKESFPLTVTSAQKNPTAFYLCASRPGLAGGKGGNEQFFGPGTRLTVL.

This clonotype was seen repeatedly, ten times or more. This chain uses TRBV11-2 with TRBJ1-1; D remains unclear. CDR1 is SGHAT, CDR2 FQNNGV, per germline. Trimming left V 1 base short and J 8 bases short, with 11 bases between. This CDR3 is built from 13 residues. The DNA of the CDR3 is TGTGCCAGCAGCTTAGGGCGTGCGACAGAAGCTTTCTTT. Translated, it gives CASSLGRATEAFF.

This chain links TRBV29-1 with TRBJ2-3; unclear D gene. Per the germline V gene, CDR1 is SQVTM and CDR2 is ANQGSEA. This CDR3 has 15 residues. V was pared by 2 bases and J by 0 bases, with 12 bases between. The CDR3 loop is CSVESPVTSTDTQYF. The CDR3 bases are TGCAGCGTTGAATCCCCAGTAACTAGCACAGATACGCAGTATTTT.

A few counts support this clonotype. V and J are TRBV7-9 and TRBJ1-4; TRBD1 might be the D (6 bases). The germline V gene encodes CDR1 SEHNR and CDR2 FQNEAQ (reference sequence). The CDR3 runs to 12 residues. Trimming took off 10 bases at V and 11 bases at J, with 17 bases between the two ends. The CDR3 protein is CAITATGRKLFF. The CDR3 bases are TGTGCCATTACAGCCACAGGGAGGAAACTGTTTTTT.